These 10 T cell receptor beta chains originate from one sample sequenced in a study of blood T cells in healthy people across ages. Sample-barcoded 5' priming and a J-beta primer mix drove a second PCR of roughly 7 to 11 cycles. Using its own MiXCR run on the 5' RACE reads, TCRdb lists one record per CDR3 protein. The data hold 550,000 to 750,000 distinct CDR3 sequences, with 20% to 25% observed a single time. Sequencing used blood. The source of these receptors is a man aged 70 or older in good health.

The chain joins TRBV12-3 or TRBV12-4 to TRBJ2-1, with 8 bases that match TRBD2. V trimming: 6 bases; J trimming: 5 bases; junction bases outside the gene matches: 6. The CDR3 consists of 14 residues. The CDR3 region has the DNA TGTGCCAGCAGAACCGGGACTAGACACAATGAGCAGTTCTTC. It specifies CASRTGTRHNEQFF.

The V and J genes are TRBV6-2 or TRBV6-3 and TRBJ2-1, with 7 bases matching TRBD2. CDR1 MNHEY and CDR2 SVGEGT come from the germline V gene. Trimming cost V 5 bases and J 5 bases; bases outside gene matches: 6. The CDR3 contains 14 residues. The CDR3, as DNA: TGTGCCAGCAGTGCGACCGGGACTAACAATGAGCAGTTCTTC. Protein sequence: CASSATGTNNEQFF.

The V gene is TRBV5-1, the J gene TRBJ2-5, with D possibly being TRBD2 (6 bases). The better agreement between TRBJ2-7 and the DNA end casts doubt on the J call. CDR3 length: 13 residues. Germline-derived CDR1 and CDR2 are SGHRS and YFSETQ. The CDR3 loop is CASSSFGGYEQYF. The DNA of the CDR3 is TGCGCCAGCAGCTCGTTCGGGGGTTACGAGCAGTACTTC.

The chain has TRBV6-5 and TRBJ1-1, with a tentative D call TRBD1 (5 bases). Per the germline V gene, CDR1 is MNHEY and CDR2 is SVGAGI. This CDR3 spans 12 amino acids. With 6 bases removed from V and 11 bases from J, the gap between germline ends came to 16 bases. The CDR3 sequence is CASSYGRDWAFF. DNA for the CDR3: TGTGCCAGCAGCTACGGACGGGACTGGGCTTTCTTT.

The chain employs TRBV3-1 and TRBJ2-3; 8 nucleotides line up with TRBD2. The CDR3 totals 17 residues. Trimming at V came to 2 bases and at J to 6 bases, leaving 13 bases not matched to a gene. The V gene's germline CDR1 is LGHDT and CDR2 YNNKEL (reference sequence). As DNA, the CDR3 is TGTGCCAGCAGCCAAAGCGGGAGTCGGAAAGGTTGGGATACGCAGTATTTT. Translated, it gives CASSQSGSRKGWDTQYF.

This clonotype showed up just a few times. V gene TRBV9 combines with J gene TRBJ2-1; D is perhaps TRBD1 or TRBD2 (6 bases each). This CDR3 contains 16 residues. The V end was cut by 3 bases, the J end by 0 bases, with 13 bases between. Germline values: CDR1 SGDLS, CDR2 YYNGEE. Here the CDR3 DNA reads TGTGCCAGCAGCGCTACCGGGGGCAGCTCCTACAATGAGCAGTTCTTC. It specifies CASSATGGSSYNEQFF.

This clonotype was found a few times. This chain connects TRBV20-1 to TRBJ1-3; D is unclear. The CDR3 is 12 amino acids. Germline CDR1 is DFQATT and CDR2 is SNEGSKA (reference sequence). The V gene lost 0 bases and the J gene lost 12 bases, with 12 bases spanning the gap. CDR3 sequence (DNA): TGCAGTGCTAGAGATAGCTCGCCCATCATATATTTT. Its translation: CSARDSSPIIYF.

This chain connects TRBV6-1 to TRBJ1-2; no clear D. The ends were cut back, 7 bases at V and 2 bases at J, with 11 bases in the middle. This CDR3 has 13 residues. Germline assignment: CDR1 MNHNS and CDR2 SASEGT. The DNA for the CDR3 is TGTGCCAGCAATGGAGGGAGGAACTATGGCTACACCTTC. Amino acid sequence: CASNGGRNYGYTF.

CDR3 nucleotides: TGTGCCAGCAGAGGTTTTTACGAGCAGTACGTC. Translated: CASRGFYEQYV. The rearrangement links TRBV2 to TRBJ2-7; D is unresolved. The CDR3 length is 11 residues. Germline CDR1 SNHLY, CDR2 FYNNEI. Between the trimmed V and J ends, which lost 6 bases and 4 bases, there was a span of 7 bases.

V gene TRBV28 combines with J gene TRBJ2-1; TRBD2 matches at 16 bases. The CDR3 runs 18 residues. V lost 10 bases to trimming and J lost 5 bases; unmatched junction nucleotides: 14. Per the germline V gene, CDR1 is MDHEN and CDR2 is SYDVKM. In DNA, the CDR3 is TGTGCCACCCAGGACCTGGGACTAGCGGGAGGGCCCCACAATGAGCAGTTCTTC. It specifies CATQDLGLAGGPHNEQFF.